This T cell receptor beta chain comes out of a study of T-cell memory formation after mild COVID-19. This clonotype was recorded a few times. Its specificity is not known. Study conclusions and caveats: Pre-infection memory held some responding clones, suggesting pre-existing cross-reactive T cells responded.

The CDR3 runs 16 residues. The V gene's germline CDR1 is MNHNS and CDR2 SASEGT. J was trimmed by 4 bases and V by 6 bases; bases with no gene match: 7. TCRdb re-called the 5' RACE reads with MiXCR, one entry per CDR3 protein. The sample lists around 250,000 distinct CDR3 sequences, about 17% seen once, with 22% in the top ten. The chain has TRBV6-1 and TRBJ2-5, with 14 bases identical to TRBD2. This TCR was sampled from a man aged 18 to 29 who had mild COVID-19 (a few samples of this study predate the infection). Cell type and time point are not known. Sequenced input: PBMCs or a T cell subset sorted from them (not recorded which). CDR3 sequence reads: CASRRTSGGIGETQYF. The DNA of the CDR3 is TGTGCCAGCAGGCGGACTAGCGGGGGGATAGGAGAGACCCAGTACTTC.